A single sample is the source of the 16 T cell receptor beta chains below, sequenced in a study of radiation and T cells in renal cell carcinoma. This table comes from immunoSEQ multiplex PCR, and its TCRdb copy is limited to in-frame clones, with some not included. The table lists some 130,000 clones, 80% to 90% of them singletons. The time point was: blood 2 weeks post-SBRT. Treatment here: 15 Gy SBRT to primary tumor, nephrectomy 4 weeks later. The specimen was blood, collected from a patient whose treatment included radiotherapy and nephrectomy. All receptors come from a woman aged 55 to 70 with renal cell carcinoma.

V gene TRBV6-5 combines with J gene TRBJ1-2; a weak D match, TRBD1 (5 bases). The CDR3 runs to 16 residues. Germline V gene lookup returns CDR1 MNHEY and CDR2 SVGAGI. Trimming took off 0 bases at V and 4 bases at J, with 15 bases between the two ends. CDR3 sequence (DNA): TGTGCCAGCAGTTACTCGATAGGGGCACCCGGCTATGGCTACACCTTC. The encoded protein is CASSYSIGAPGYGYTF.

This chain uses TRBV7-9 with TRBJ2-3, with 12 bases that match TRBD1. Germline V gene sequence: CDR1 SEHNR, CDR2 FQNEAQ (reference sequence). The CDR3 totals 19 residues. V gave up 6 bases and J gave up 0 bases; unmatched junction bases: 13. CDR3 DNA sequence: TGTGCCAGCAGAATCTTAGGGGGACAGGGGGCGCGAAGCACAGATACGCAGTATTTT. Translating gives CASRILGGQGARSTDTQYF.

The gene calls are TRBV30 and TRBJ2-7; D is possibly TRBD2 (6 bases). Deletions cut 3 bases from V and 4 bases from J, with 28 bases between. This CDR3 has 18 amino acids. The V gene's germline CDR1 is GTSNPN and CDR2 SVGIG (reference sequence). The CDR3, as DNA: TGTGCCTGGAGACTTACTCCGGGACTCCCCCTGGGGCGATACGAGCAGTACTTC. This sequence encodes CAWRLTPGLPLGRYEQYF.

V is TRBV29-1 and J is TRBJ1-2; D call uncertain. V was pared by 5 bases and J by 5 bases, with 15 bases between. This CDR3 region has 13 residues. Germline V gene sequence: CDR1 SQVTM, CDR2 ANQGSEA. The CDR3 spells CSVLGYSGYGYTF. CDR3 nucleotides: TGCAGCGTTCTAGGATATTCCGGTTATGGCTACACCTTC.

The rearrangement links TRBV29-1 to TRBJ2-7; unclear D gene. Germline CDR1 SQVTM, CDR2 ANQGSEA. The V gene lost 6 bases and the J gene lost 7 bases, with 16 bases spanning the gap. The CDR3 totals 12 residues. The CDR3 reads CSVWSVMREQYF. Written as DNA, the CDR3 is TGCAGCGTGTGGAGTGTGATGCGGGAGCAGTACTTC.

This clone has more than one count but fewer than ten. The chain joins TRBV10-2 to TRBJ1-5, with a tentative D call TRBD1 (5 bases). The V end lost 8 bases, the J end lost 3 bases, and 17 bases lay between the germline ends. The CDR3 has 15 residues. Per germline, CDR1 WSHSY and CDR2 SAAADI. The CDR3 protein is CASGVGGSPNQPQHF. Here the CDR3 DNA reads TGCGCCAGCGGGGTGGGGGGGAGCCCCAATCAGCCCCAGCATTTT.

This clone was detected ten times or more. The CDR3 DNA sequence: TGCGCCAGCAGCTTCAGGGTCCCTCCTTACGAGCAGTACTTC. This translates into CASSFRVPPYEQYF. The gene calls are TRBV5-1 and TRBJ2-7, with D perhaps TRBD1 (5 bases). The CDR3 runs to 14 residues. V dropped 2 bases and J dropped 4 bases, with 13 bases sitting between them. In germline, CDR1 is SGHRS, CDR2 YFSETQ.

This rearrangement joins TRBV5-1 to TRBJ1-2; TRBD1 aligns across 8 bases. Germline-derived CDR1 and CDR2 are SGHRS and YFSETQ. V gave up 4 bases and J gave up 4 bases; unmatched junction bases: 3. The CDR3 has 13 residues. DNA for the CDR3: TGCGCCAGCAGCACAGGGGGGAGCTATGGCTACACCTTC. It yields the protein CASSTGGSYGYTF.

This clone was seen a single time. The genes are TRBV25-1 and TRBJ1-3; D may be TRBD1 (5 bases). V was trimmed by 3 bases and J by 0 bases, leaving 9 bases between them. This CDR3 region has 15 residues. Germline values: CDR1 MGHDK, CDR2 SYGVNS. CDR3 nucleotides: TGTGCCAGCAGTGAGGGGGACTTCTCTGGAAACACCATATATTTT. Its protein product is CASSEGDFSGNTIYF.

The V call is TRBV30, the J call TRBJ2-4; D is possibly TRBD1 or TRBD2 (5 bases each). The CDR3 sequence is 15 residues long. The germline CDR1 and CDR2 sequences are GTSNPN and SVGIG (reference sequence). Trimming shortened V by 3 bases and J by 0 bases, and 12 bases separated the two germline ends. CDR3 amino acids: CAWSRDQLAKNIQYF. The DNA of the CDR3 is TGTGCCTGGAGCAGGGACCAGCTAGCCAAAAACATTCAGTACTTC.

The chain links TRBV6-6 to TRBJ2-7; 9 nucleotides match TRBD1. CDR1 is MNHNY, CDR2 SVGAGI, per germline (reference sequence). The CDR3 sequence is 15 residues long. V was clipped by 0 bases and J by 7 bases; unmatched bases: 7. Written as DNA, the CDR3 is TGTGCCAGCAGTTACTCCCCGGGACAGGGTGTTGAGCAGTACTTC. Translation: CASSYSPGQGVEQYF.

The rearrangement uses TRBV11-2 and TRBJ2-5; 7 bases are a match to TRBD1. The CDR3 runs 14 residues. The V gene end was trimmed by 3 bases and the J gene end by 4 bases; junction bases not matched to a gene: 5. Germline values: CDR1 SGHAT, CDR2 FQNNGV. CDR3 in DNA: TGTGCCAGCAGCTTTTTACAGGGGCGAGAGACCCAGTACTTC. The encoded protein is CASSFLQGRETQYF. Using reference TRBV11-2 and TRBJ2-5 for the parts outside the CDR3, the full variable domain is EAGVAQSPRYKIIEKRQSVAFWCNPISGHATLYWYQQILGQGPKLLIQFQNNGVVDDSQLPKDRFSAERLKGVDSTLKIQPAKLEDSAVYLCASSFLQGRETQYFGPGTRLLVL.

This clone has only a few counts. As DNA, the CDR3 is TGTGCCAGCAGCGTTTCGGCCTACAATGAGCAGTTCTTC. Translated: CASSVSAYNEQFF. The chain is built from TRBV9 and TRBJ2-1; unclear D gene. The CDR3 covers 13 residues. Deletions cut 2 bases from V and 2 bases from J, with 5 bases between. Looked up from germline, CDR1 is SGDLS and CDR2 is YYNGEE.

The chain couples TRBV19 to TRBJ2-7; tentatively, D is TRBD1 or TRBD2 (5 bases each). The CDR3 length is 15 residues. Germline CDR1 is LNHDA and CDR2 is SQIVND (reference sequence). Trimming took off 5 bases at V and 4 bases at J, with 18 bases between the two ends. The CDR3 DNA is TGTGCCAGTAGTGCGTCCGGGACGGAACCTTACGAGCAGTACTTC. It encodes CASSASGTEPYEQYF.

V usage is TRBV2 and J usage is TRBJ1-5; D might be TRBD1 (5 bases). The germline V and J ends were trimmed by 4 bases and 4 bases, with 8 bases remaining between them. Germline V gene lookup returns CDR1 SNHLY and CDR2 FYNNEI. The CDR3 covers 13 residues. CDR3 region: CASSGGRNQPQHF. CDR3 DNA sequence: TGTGCCAGCAGTGGGGGCAGGAATCAGCCCCAGCATTTT.

The CDR3 region is CATSADPQYLTQYF. The CDR3 DNA reads as TGTGCCACCAGCGCGGACCCCCAGTACCTTACGCAGTATTTT. The chain combines TRBV15 with TRBJ2-3; D is ambiguous. The germline gives CDR1 LNHNV, CDR2 YYDKDF (reference sequence). The CDR3 is 14 amino acids. Trimming cost V 5 bases and J 8 bases, with 17 bases left between them.